This is a list of T cell receptor beta chains from one sample in a study of neoadjuvant nivolumab and ipilimumab in lung cancer. TCRdb keeps only in-frame clones here, not all; method: immunoSEQ multiplex PCR. The table shows some 30,000 clones, with 75% to 95% occurring only once. Sequencing used peripheral blood, obtained after neoadjuvant nivolumab, alone or with ipilimumab, at or shortly before surgery. Receptor source: an adult with non-small cell lung cancer. CDR3s include the opening cysteine and the closing phenylalanine or tryptophan. A D gene is named only where the DNA matches it firmly. Clone size is shown for a subset of rows, as once, few, many or a class of expanded clone.

length: 15; D: TRBD1; size: .; J: TRBJ2-1; V: TRBV6-5; DNA: TGTGCCAGCAGTTACCTCCAGGGGGTTGCGAATGAGCAGTTCTTC; CDR3: CASSYLQGVANEQFF
length: 15; D: TRBD2; size: .; J: TRBJ2-1; V: TRBV2; DNA: TGTGCCAGCGGGGGGGTAGCGAGCTCCTACAATGAGCAGTTCTTC; CDR3: CASGGVASSYNEQFF
length: 13; D: .; size: .; J: TRBJ1-1; V: TRBV5-1; DNA: TGCGCCAGCAGCGGTGACGGTAACACTGAAGCTTTCTTT; CDR3: CASSGDGNTEAFF
length: 15; D: .; size: .; J: TRBJ1-4; V: TRBV6-1; DNA: TGTGCCAGCAGTGGCCAACAGGGAGGTGGTGAAAAACTGTTTTTT; CDR3: CASSGQQGGGEKLFF
length: 12; D: TRBD1; size: .; J: TRBJ2-7; V: TRBV28; DNA: TGTGCCAGCAGCCCGGTGACAGGGTACCCTTACTTC; CDR3: CASSPVTGYPYF
length: 17; D: TRBD1; size: .; J: TRBJ1-6; V: TRBV5-4; DNA: TGTGCCAGCAGCCCCAGGACAGGGGGCTCCTATAATTCACCCCTCCACTTT; CDR3: CASSPRTGGSYNSPLHF
length: 16; D: .; size: .; J: TRBJ1-1; V: TRBV18; DNA: TGTGCCAGCTCAGCCCCCGGGGGTGGTGGAGTCACTGAAGCTTTCTTT; CDR3: CASSAPGGGGVTEAFF
length: 14; D: .; size: .; J: TRBJ1-4; V: TRBV7-9; DNA: TGTGCCAGCAGCTTAGGTCAGGACAATGAAAAACTGTTTTTT; CDR3: CASSLGQDNEKLFF
length: 11; D: .; size: .; J: TRBJ2-5; V: TRBV6-8; DNA: TGTGCCAGCTGGACGGGGGAGACCCAGTACTTC; CDR3: CASWTGETQYF
length: 15; D: TRBD2; size: .; J: TRBJ2-1; V: TRBV25-1; DNA: TGTGCCAGCAGTGAAGGGGCGGGGGGGCCCGAGGAGCAGTTCTTC; CDR3: CASSEGAGGPEEQFF
length: 15; D: TRBD1; size: .; J: TRBJ1-6; V: TRBV6-5; DNA: TGTGCCAGCCACCGGGACAGGAGGACTCAATCACCCCTCCACTTT; CDR3: CASHRDRRTQSPLHF
length: 15; D: TRBD1; size: .; J: TRBJ2-3; V: TRBV7-2; DNA: TGTGCCAGCAGCCCTCAGACAGGGGGTCCAGATACGCAGTATTTT; CDR3: CASSPQTGGPDTQYF
length: 14; D: .; size: .; J: TRBJ1-2; V: TRBV7-9; DNA: TGTGCCAGCAGCTTTACAGGGCCCTACTATGGCTACACCTTC; CDR3: CASSFTGPYYGYTF
length: 15; D: .; size: .; J: TRBJ2-5; V: TRBV27; DNA: TGTGCCAGCCGGAAACTAGCTGTCGGAGGTGAGACCCAGTACTTC; CDR3: CASRKLAVGGETQYF
length: 14; D: .; size: .; J: TRBJ1-1; V: TRBV10-3; DNA: TGTGCCATCAGTGAAGTGGAGCTGAACACTGAAGCTTTCTTT; CDR3: CAISEVELNTEAFF
length: 17; D: TRBD2; size: few; J: TRBJ2-2; V: TRBV19; DNA: TGTGCCAGTAGTCCTTTTGCGGGGGGGCCCAACACCGGGGAGCTGTTTTTT; CDR3: CASSPFAGGPNTGELFF
length: 13; D: .; size: .; J: TRBJ2-3; V: TRBV5-6; DNA: TGTGCCAGCAGCTTGGCCGCGGGTAGCGCGCAGTATTTT; CDR3: CASSLAAGSAQYF
length: 14; D: .; size: .; J: TRBJ1-2; V: TRBV9; DNA: TGTGCCAGCAGCCCAAGAGACAGCAACTATGGCTACACCTTC; CDR3: CASSPRDSNYGYTF
length: 15; D: .; size: .; J: TRBJ2-2; V: TRBV5-6; DNA: TGTGCCAGCAGCTTCGGGACGCTGAACACCGGGGAGCTGTTTTTT; CDR3: CASSFGTLNTGELFF
length: 15; D: TRBD1; size: .; J: TRBJ1-5; V: TRBV6-1; DNA: TGTGCCAGCAGTGACCCGACAGGGTTCGGGCAGCCCCAGCATTTT; CDR3: CASSDPTGFGQPQHF
length: 11; D: .; size: .; J: TRBJ2-5; V: TRBV6-5; DNA: TGTGCCAGCAGTTACTTGGAGACCCAGTACTTC; CDR3: CASSYLETQYF